The 29 T cell receptor beta chains below come from one sample, sequenced in a study of OX40 agonist ivuxolimab in advanced cancers. Repertoires were generated with immunoSEQ multiplex PCR, while TCRdb's copy carries only in-frame clones and drops some. The sample records about 51,000 clones, roughly four fifths being singletons. This material consisted of CD4+ or CD8+ T cells sorted from blood, taken in a trial of the OX40 agonist ivuxolimab. These receptors originate from an adult with an advanced solid tumor such as melanoma, head and neck, liver or kidney cancer.

The J gene is TRBJ1-2, the V gene TRBV7-6; 8 nucleotides line up with TRBD1. Germline trimming cut 0 bases from V and 4 bases from J; bases unmatched to any gene: 4. This CDR3 has 15 amino acids. The V gene's germline CDR1 is SGHVS and CDR2 FNYEAQ. The CDR3 DNA follows: TGTGCCAGCAGCTTAGCAGACAGGGGTCCCTATGGCTACACCTTC. This codes for CASSLADRGPYGYTF.

The chain employs TRBV19 and TRBJ1-3; D not resolved. Germline CDR1 reads LNHDA; CDR2 reads SQIVND (reference sequence). The CDR3 has 18 amino acids. The V end lost 4 bases, the J end lost 0 bases, and 19 bases lay between the germline ends. The CDR3 DNA reads TGTGCCAGTAGTAGCCTTGGCTTGGACTGGAGCTCTGGAAACACCATATATTTT. Translating gives CASSSLGLDWSSGNTIYF.

This clone appeared a few times. V and J are TRBV14 and TRBJ2-2; D is uncertain. The CDR3 covers 15 residues. Germline CDR1 and CDR2: SGHDN and FVKESK. Trimming took off 1 base at V and 1 base at J, with 7 bases between the two ends. CDR3: CASSQGQWNTGELFF. As DNA, the CDR3 is TGTGCCAGCAGCCAAGGGCAGTGGAACACCGGGGAGCTGTTTTTT.

The genes are TRBV6-5 and TRBJ2-1, with 7 positions matching TRBD2. The V gene's germline CDR1 is MNHEY and CDR2 SVGAGI. This CDR3 has 12 residues. The V segment lost 9 bases and the J segment 5 bases; nucleotides outside the gene matches: 4. CDR3 in DNA: TGTGCCAGTCAACGGGGGGACAATGAGCAGTTCTTC. The encoded protein is CASQRGDNEQFF.

The chain links TRBV5-3 to TRBJ2-7; D perhaps matches TRBD2 (5 bases). TRBV5-3 is an ORF, and what it does is uncertain. V was clipped by 0 bases and J by 1 base, with 8 bases between them. The CDR3 runs to 14 residues. As DNA, the CDR3 is TGTGCCAGAAGCTTGGATTGGACTTCCTACGAGCAGTACTTC. As protein: CARSLDWTSYEQYF.

This clone has just a few counts. J is TRBJ1-5 and V is TRBV6-5; no reliable D call. The V gene lost 0 bases and the J gene lost 5 bases, with 11 bases spanning the gap. The CDR3 sequence is 15 residues long. CDR1 and CDR2 from the germline V gene are MNHEY and SVGAGI. CDR3 bases: TGTGCCAGCAGTTACTCATCCTCGGGCCATCAGCCCCAGCATTTT. Amino acid sequence: CASSYSSSGHQPQHF.

V gene TRBV5-1 combines with J gene TRBJ2-3, with TRBD2 matching over 14 bases. The V and J ends lost 4 bases and 4 bases, in that order; junction bases with no gene match: 5. CDR3 length: 16 residues. Germline CDR1 reads SGHRS; CDR2 reads YFSETQ. CDR3 amino acids: CASSIGLAGGADTQYF. CDR3 DNA: TGCGCCAGCAGCATCGGACTAGCGGGGGGCGCAGATACGCAGTATTTT.

The V gene is TRBV18, the J gene TRBJ1-5; D ambiguous. V lost 1 base, J lost 0 bases, and 10 bases lay in between. The CDR3 extends over 16 amino acids. Per the germline V gene, CDR1 is KGHSH and CDR2 is LQKENI. The CDR3 loop reads CASSPRAGNSNQPQHF. The CDR3 bases are TGTGCCAGCTCACCACGGGCGGGGAATAGCAATCAGCCCCAGCATTTT. Full variable domain (outside the CDR3, taken from reference TRBV18 and TRBJ1-5): NAGVMQNPRHLVRRRGQEARLRCSPMKGHSHVYWYRQLPEEGLKFMVYLQKENIIDESGMPKERFSAEFPKEGPSILRIQQVVRGDSAAYFCASSPRAGNSNQPQHFGDGTRLSIL.

The chain is built from TRBV5-4 and TRBJ1-1, with D unresolved. Germline V gene sequence: CDR1 SGHNT, CDR2 YYREEE (reference sequence). The CDR3 is 18 amino acids. Trimming removed 2 bases at V and 5 bases at J, with 25 bases between. CDR3 sequence reads: CASSFAARGFGPGTEAFF. CDR3 DNA sequence: TGTGCCAGCAGCTTCGCGGCTCGCGGGTTCGGGCCGGGTACTGAAGCTTTCTTT.

The CDR3 DNA is TGTGCCATCCGGAGGGAACTTAATCAGCCCCAGCATTTT. Translated: CAIRRELNQPQHF. The gene calls are TRBV10-3 and TRBJ1-5; D unclear. Germline assignment: CDR1 ENHRY and CDR2 SYGVKD. Trimming removed 8 bases from V and 4 bases from J, with 12 bases in between. CDR3 size: 13 residues.

This chain joins TRBV9 and TRBJ2-6, with TRBD1 matching 10 bases. The V gene's germline CDR1 is SGDLS and CDR2 YYNGEE. The J segment lost 0 bases and the V segment lost 3 bases, leaving 6 bases of the junction unmatched. This CDR3 is built from 18 residues. The CDR3 region has the DNA TGTGCCAGCAGCGCAAGACGGGACAGGGGCTCTGGGGCCAACGTCCTGACTTTC. It codes for CASSARRDRGSGANVLTF.

This chain connects TRBV6-5 to TRBJ1-1; 8 bases fit TRBD1. The trim removed 10 bases at V and 7 bases at J, leaving 8 bases unmatched. This CDR3 region has 12 residues. CDR1 and CDR2 from the germline V gene are MNHEY and SVGAGI. CDR3 residues: CATAGTGYEAFF. CDR3 sequence (DNA): TGTGCCACGGCCGGGACAGGTTATGAAGCTTTCTTT.

The V call is TRBV5-1, the J call TRBJ1-2, with 7 bases identical to TRBD1. Trimming cost V 0 bases and J 6 bases; bases outside gene matches: 8. The germline V gene has CDR1 SGHRS and CDR2 YFSETQ. The CDR3 is made up of 15 amino acids. The CDR3 region is CASSLEGGQGDGYTF. The CDR3 nucleotides are TGCGCCAGCAGCTTGGAAGGGGGCCAAGGGGATGGCTACACCTTC.

This clone was counted only a few times. The gene calls are TRBV19 and TRBJ1-6; D uncertain. Per germline, CDR1 LNHDA and CDR2 SQIVND (reference sequence). This CDR3 comprises 13 residues. V was shortened by 4 bases and J by 5 bases, with 6 bases between the two germline ends. The CDR3 loop reads CASSTVDNSPLHF. CDR3 nucleotide sequence: TGTGCCAGTAGTACGGTGGATAATTCACCCCTCCACTTT.

V and J are TRBV15 and TRBJ2-1; TRBD1 agrees at 8 bases. Germline V gene lookup returns CDR1 LNHNV and CDR2 YYDKDF (reference sequence). J gave up 9 bases and V 0 bases, and 7 bases lay outside the gene matches. The CDR3 consists of 15 residues. The CDR3 region has the DNA TGTGCCACCAGCAGAGAGGTGACAGGGGTGGTTGAGCAGTTCTTC. This translates into CATSREVTGVVEQFF.

This clone was counted only a few times. This chain uses TRBV7-2 with TRBJ1-2; a possible D gene is TRBD1 (5 bases). Trimming took off 0 bases at V and 2 bases at J, with 7 bases between the two ends. CDR3 length: 14 amino acids. Germline values: CDR1 SGHTA, CDR2 FQGNSA. The CDR3 loop reads CASSLARQNYGYTF. CDR3 nucleotide sequence: TGTGCCAGCAGCTTAGCGCGACAGAACTATGGCTACACCTTC.

This clone was seen more than once but under ten times. The chain couples TRBV29-1 to TRBJ2-2; D ambiguous. V dropped 4 bases and J dropped 6 bases, with 6 bases sitting between them. The germline V gene has CDR1 SQVTM and CDR2 ANQGSEA. The CDR3 loop spans 11 amino acids. The CDR3 loop reads CSVVFSGELFF. DNA of the CDR3: TGCAGCGTTGTGTTCTCCGGGGAGCTGTTTTTT.

This chain uses TRBV7-9 with TRBJ1-2; D possibly corresponds to TRBD1 (6 bases). Germline-derived CDR1 and CDR2 are SEHNR and FQNEAQ (reference sequence). The CDR3 length is 14 residues. Trimming pared 1 base from V and 3 bases from J, leaving 9 bases between. The CDR3 DNA reads as TGTGCCAGCAGCTTAGTATCAGGGGACTATGGCTACACCTTC. Protein: CASSLVSGDYGYTF.

The gene calls are TRBV20-1 and TRBJ2-1, with D possibly being TRBD1 (6 bases). Trimming left V 1 base short and J 15 bases short, with 13 bases between. Germline CDR1 reads DFQATT; CDR2 reads SNEGSKA (reference sequence). The CDR3 totals 11 residues. CDR3 amino acids: CSARGQGPVFF. CDR3 coding DNA: TGCAGTGCTAGAGGGCAGGGGCCAGTGTTCTTC.

The chain combines TRBV7-2 with TRBJ2-1, with TRBD1 matching over 7 bases. Per germline, CDR1 SGHTA and CDR2 FQGNSA. CDR3 length: 15 amino acids. J gave up 7 bases and V 0 bases, and 6 bases lay outside the gene matches. The CDR3 spells CASSLAPDRWNEQFF. In DNA, the CDR3 is TGTGCCAGCAGCTTAGCCCCGGACAGGTGGAATGAGCAGTTCTTC.

This rearrangement joins TRBV2 to TRBJ1-1; D is uncertain. V lost 8 bases and J 3 bases, leaving 7 bases between the germline ends. CDR1 SNHLY and CDR2 FYNNEI come from the germline V gene. There are 11 residues in the CDR3. The CDR3 spells CASLVYTEAFF. In DNA, the CDR3 is TGTGCCAGCCTGGTTTACACTGAAGCTTTCTTT.

This rearrangement joins TRBV7-6 to TRBJ1-3; possibly TRBD1 for D (6 bases). The CDR3 is made up of 14 amino acids. Germline V lookup: CDR1 SGHVS, CDR2 FNYEAQ. V shed 1 base and J shed 4 bases, with 8 bases lying between them. The CDR3 sequence: CASSLGTGGNTIYF. CDR3 DNA: TGTGCCAGCAGCTTAGGAACAGGGGGAAACACCATATATTTT.

The rearrangement joins TRBV23-1 to TRBJ2-3; D possibly corresponds to TRBD2 (6 bases). TRBV23-1 is treated as an ORF (open reading frame) with a function not yet certain. This CDR3 comprises 14 residues. Between the trimmed V and J ends, which lost 4 bases and 4 bases, there was a span of 12 bases. CDR3: CASSPRGSADTQYF. CDR3 sequence (DNA): TGCGCCAGCAGTCCGCGGGGTTCGGCAGATACGCAGTATTTT.

The chain recombines TRBV4-1 with TRBJ2-7; 8 bases fit TRBD1. The CDR3 loop spans 15 amino acids. The germline gives CDR1 MGHRA, CDR2 YSYEKL. V shed 0 bases, J shed 6 bases, and the junction held 7 bases outside the gene matches. The CDR3 nucleotides are TGCGCCAGCAGCCAAGAAGGGGGCAGGGGGCGCGAGCAGTACTTC. Its translation: CASSQEGGRGREQYF.

The rearrangement uses TRBV11-2 and TRBJ2-7, with TRBD1 matching over 8 bases. Germline V lookup: CDR1 SGHAT, CDR2 FQNNGV. The CDR3 is 16 amino acids. V trimming: 3 bases; J trimming: 1 base; junction bases outside the gene matches: 8. Here the CDR3 reads CASSLPRTGQSYEQYF. CDR3 in DNA: TGTGCCAGCAGCTTGCCCCGGACAGGGCAGTCCTACGAGCAGTACTTC.

This chain connects TRBV5-5 to TRBJ1-4; possible D gene TRBD1, 6 bases. CDR3 length equals 17 residues. Germline assignment: CDR1 SGHKS and CDR2 YYEKEE (reference sequence). V lost 3 bases to trimming and J lost 7 bases, with 22 bases between them. The CDR3 coding sequence is TGTGCCAGCAGCTACGGGGGCAACACGGCATCAGGTGAAAAACTGTTTTTT. Its protein product is CASSYGGNTASGEKLFF.

The J gene is TRBJ1-2, the V gene TRBV5-8; no firm D call. V dropped 4 bases and J dropped 4 bases, with 11 bases sitting between them. Germline assignment: CDR1 SGHTS and CDR2 YDEGEE. CDR3 size: 13 residues. CDR3 protein: CASSTGGSYGYTF. CDR3 bases: TGTGCCAGCAGCACGGGAGGGTCCTATGGCTACACCTTC.

The chain employs TRBV27 and TRBJ1-6; 7 bases line up with TRBD1. With 4 bases clipped from V and 5 bases from J, the junction kept 5 bases outside the gene matches. Germline V gene data show CDR1 as MNHEY and CDR2 as SMNVEV (reference sequence). This CDR3 has 15 residues. The CDR3 loop is CASSSRQGDNSPLHF. CDR3 sequence (DNA): TGTGCCAGCAGTTCCCGACAGGGAGATAATTCACCCCTCCACTTT.

The CDR3 region has the DNA TGTGCCAGCAGGCCGGGACTTGGGGACTCCTACGAGCAGTACTTC. Translating it yields CASRPGLGDSYEQYF. The chain uses TRBV4-2 and TRBJ2-7, with D perhaps TRBD2 (6 bases). The V and J ends lost 6 bases and 0 bases respectively, with 15 bases between them. Germline-derived CDR1 and CDR2 are LGHNA and YNFKEQ. The CDR3 runs to 15 residues.